The clone carrying this T cell receptor beta chain was seen a handful of times. Clones were read by immunoSEQ multiplex PCR, and TCRdb kept only the in-frame ones, dropping some. The sample lists under 15,000 clones; roughly 77% were seen once. The sample comes from a study of technical replicates of blood from a few donors. The sequence was obtained from a human donor in good health. The sequenced sample consisted of PBMCs.

The CDR3 loop is CASSLGQYNEQFF. The CDR3 DNA sequence: TGTGCCAGCAGCCTAGGACAGTACAATGAGCAGTTCTTC. This chain links TRBV7-2 with TRBJ2-1; D is perhaps TRBD1 (6 bases). V dropped 5 bases and J dropped 4 bases, with 9 bases sitting between them. Germline V gene lookup returns CDR1 SGHTA and CDR2 FQGNSA. The length of the CDR3 is 13 residues.